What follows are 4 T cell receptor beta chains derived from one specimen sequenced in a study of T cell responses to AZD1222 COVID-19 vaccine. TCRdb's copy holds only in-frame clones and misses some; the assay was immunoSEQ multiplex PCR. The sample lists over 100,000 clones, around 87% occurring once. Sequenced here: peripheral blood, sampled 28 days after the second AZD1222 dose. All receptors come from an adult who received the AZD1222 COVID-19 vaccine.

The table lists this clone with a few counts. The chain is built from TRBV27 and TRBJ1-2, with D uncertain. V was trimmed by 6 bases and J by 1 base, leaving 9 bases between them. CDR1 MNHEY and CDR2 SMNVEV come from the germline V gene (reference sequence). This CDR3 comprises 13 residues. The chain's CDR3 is CASRTGSNYGYTF. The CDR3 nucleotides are TGTGCCAGCAGGACGGGGAGTAACTATGGCTACACCTTC.

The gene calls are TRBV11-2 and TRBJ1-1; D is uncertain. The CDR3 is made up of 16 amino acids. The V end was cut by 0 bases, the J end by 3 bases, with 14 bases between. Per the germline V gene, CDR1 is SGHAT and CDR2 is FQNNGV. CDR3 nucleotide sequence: TGTGCCAGCAGCTTAGAGTTCGGGTCCCGGCACACTGAAGCTTTCTTT. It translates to CASSLEFGSRHTEAFF. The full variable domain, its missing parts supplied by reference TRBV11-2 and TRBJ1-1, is EAGVAQSPRYKIIEKRQSVAFWCNPISGHATLYWYQQILGQGPKLLIQFQNNGVVDDSQLPKDRFSAERLKGVDSTLKIQPAKLEDSAVYLCASSLEFGSRHTEAFFGQGTRLTVV.

CDR3 protein: CASSQPTGNNEQFF. CDR3 bases: TGCGCCAGCAGCCAACCGACAGGAAACAATGAGCAGTTCTTC. The V gene is TRBV4-1, the J gene TRBJ2-1; weak D call: TRBD1 (6 bases). CDR3 length: 14 residues. V lost 2 bases and J lost 5, with 10 bases in between. Germline V gene lookup returns CDR1 MGHRA and CDR2 YSYEKL.

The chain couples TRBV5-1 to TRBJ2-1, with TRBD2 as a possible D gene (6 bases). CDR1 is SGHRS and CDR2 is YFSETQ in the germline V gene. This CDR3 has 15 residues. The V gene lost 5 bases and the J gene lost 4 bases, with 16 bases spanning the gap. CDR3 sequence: CASSGGGTSYNEQFF. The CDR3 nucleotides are TGCGCCAGCAGTGGAGGCGGGACCTCATACAATGAGCAGTTCTTC.